Detailed here is one T cell receptor beta chain. What it binds is unknown. The study ran its PCR with 60 Vbeta and 13 Jbeta primers. Some clones are missing from TCRdb's copy, which holds only in-frame ones; the method was immunoSEQ multiplex PCR. The data hold around 120,000 clones, with 83% observed a single time. The data were taken from a study of cytomegalovirus exposure and HLA in healthy donors. Findings and limits, study-wide: The sole available immune exposure information was CMV serostatus.

This CDR3 is built from 16 residues. V dropped 5 bases and J dropped 5; count of bases not matched to a gene: 11. CDR1 is SGHVS and CDR2 is FNYEAQ in the germline V gene. The material sequenced was PBMCs. V usage is TRBV7-6 and J usage is TRBJ1-1; 10 nucleotides line up with TRBD1. The clonotype originates from a girl aged 2 to 10 in good health and CMV-seronegative. The CDR3 is CASSRGRQGANTEAFF. CDR3 DNA: TGTGCCAGCAGCCGGGGACGACAGGGGGCGAATACTGAAGCTTTCTTT.